This T cell receptor beta chain was identified during a study of cytomegalovirus exposure and HLA in healthy donors. Whole-study results and caveats: TCR beta V- and J-gene trimming, according to a later analysis, was linked to a missense DCLRE1C variant.

The V segment lost 4 bases and the J segment 4 bases; nucleotides outside the gene matches: 7. Germline-derived CDR1 and CDR2 are SGHTS and YDEGEE. The CDR3 runs to 15 residues. PCR used 60 Vbeta primers and 13 Jbeta primers. Clones were read by immunoSEQ multiplex PCR, and TCRdb kept only the in-frame ones, dropping some. The data hold almost 200,000 clones, with about four fifths observed a single time. Comments on this clone: No antigen is known for it.

The chain links TRBV5-8 to TRBJ2-1, with 8 positions matching TRBD2. The sequenced material came from PBMCs. The TCR originated in a male donor in good health and CMV-seropositive. CDR3 in DNA: TGTGCCAGCAGCGGGGGGACTAGTCTGTACAATGAGCAGTTCTTC. It encodes CASSGGTSLYNEQFF.